The 17 T cell receptor beta chains listed next were all sequenced from one sample in a study of regulatory T cells in long-lasting Graves disease. Time point specified: persistent/refractory GD, antithyroid drugs over 5 years with positive TRAb. RNA from PBMCs was the source of the TCR library. Both iRepertoire HTBI primers and Arm-PCR of CDR3 regions were used to build the TCR beta libraries. TCRdb analysed the multiplex PCR reads with MiXCR anew, one entry per CDR3 protein. The sample has approximately 500,000 distinct CDR3 sequences, around a fifth seen once; the top ten hold 7.1%. The specimen was peripheral blood mononuclear cells (PBMCs), collected when the disease was refractory, from a patient treated with antithyroid drugs. The receptors stem from a female donor with Graves disease.

The rearrangement joins TRBV12-3 or TRBV12-4 to TRBJ2-1, with 13 bases that match TRBD2. The CDR3 has 17 amino acids. The V gene end was trimmed by 4 bases and the J gene end by 5 bases; junction bases not matched to a gene: 8. The CDR3 sequence: CASSSAVTSGRDNEQFF. The CDR3 DNA is TGTGCCAGCAGTTCGGCCGTTACTAGCGGGAGGGACAATGAGCAGTTCTTC.

This rearrangement joins TRBV3-1 to TRBJ2-1, with a weak D call TRBD1 (5 bases). Trimming stripped 4 bases from V and 2 bases from J, with 15 bases between. The germline CDR1 and CDR2 sequences are LGHDT and YNNKEL (reference sequence). The CDR3 sequence is 16 residues long. CDR3 in DNA: TGTGCCAGCAGCCCCCCAAGGCAGGGCCCCTACAATGAGCAGTTCTTC. Translating it yields CASSPPRQGPYNEQFF.

Comment on this clonotype: A much larger clone sits a single nucleotide away, making a read error possible. The V call is TRBV6-2 or TRBV6-3, the J call TRBJ2-5; 7 bases line up with TRBD2. Germline V gene sequence: CDR1 MNHEY, CDR2 SVGEGT. The CDR3 extends over 12 amino acids. The CDR3 sequence is CTSSIAGETQYF. The CDR3 DNA follows: TGTACCAGCAGCATAGCGGGAGAGACCCAGTACTTC.

With respect to this clonotype: This clone may be a read error of a much larger clone one base away. The V call is TRBV6-1, the J call TRBJ2-7; D possibly corresponds to TRBD1 (5 bases). CDR3 size: 15 residues. Germline CDR1 is MNHNS and CDR2 is SASEGT. The chain's CDR3 is CASSGPPGSAYGQYF. The CDR3 DNA sequence: TGTGCCAGCAGTGGCCCTCCAGGGTCGGCCTACGGGCAGTACTTC.

This chain connects TRBV7-9 to TRBJ2-5, with TRBD1 identical over 9 bases. The CDR3 sequence is 16 residues long. Germline trimming cut 1 base from V and 4 bases from J; bases unmatched to any gene: 7. CDR1 is SEHNR, CDR2 FQNEAQ, per germline (reference sequence). CDR3 amino acids: CASSLVSGQGRETQYF. CDR3 nucleotides: TGTGCCAGCAGCTTAGTTTCGGGACAGGGAAGAGAGACCCAGTACTTC.

Comments on this clonotype: Compared with germline, one end of the junction differs, possibly owing to a read error. The rearrangement joins TRBV27 to TRBJ1-1; possibly TRBD1 for D (5 bases). Per germline, CDR1 MNHEY and CDR2 SMNVEV (reference sequence). The CDR3 runs 13 residues. In DNA, the CDR3 is TGTGCCGGCAGGGAGTCGGGAGGCACTGAAGCTTTCTTT. It is translated as CAGRESGGTEAFF.

This clonotype was recorded at least ten times. The rearrangement uses TRBV20-1 and TRBJ2-7, with 10 bases aligning to TRBD1. This CDR3 is built from 14 residues. Per the germline V gene, CDR1 is DFQATT and CDR2 is SNEGSKA (reference sequence). The junction had 7 bases not matched to a gene; V was cut back by 5 bases and J by 3 bases. DNA for the CDR3: TGCAGTGCTCTTATCAGGGACAGGGGCTACGAGCAGTACTTC. As protein: CSALIRDRGYEQYF.

This chain joins TRBV6-2 or TRBV6-3 and TRBJ2-1; 10 bases line up with TRBD1. V trimming: 5 bases; J trimming: 5 bases; junction bases outside the gene matches: 3. This CDR3 is built from 14 residues. Germline CDR1 is MNHEY and CDR2 is SVGEGT. In DNA form, the CDR3 reads TGTGCCAGCAGTGGCGACAGGGGGCACAATGAGCAGTTCTTC. It encodes CASSGDRGHNEQFF.

The chain links TRBV19 to TRBJ1-6; D ambiguous. With 8 bases removed from V and 0 bases from J, the gap between germline ends came to 2 bases. The V gene's germline CDR1 is LNHDA and CDR2 SQIVND (reference sequence). The CDR3 is 12 amino acids. CDR3 protein: CASCSYNSPLHF. The CDR3 nucleotides are TGTGCCAGTTGCTCCTATAATTCACCCCTCCACTTT.

This clonotype was recorded a few times. The CDR3 DNA reads TGTGCCAGCAGCTTAGAAGGAGCCTACTATGGCTACACCTTC. It is translated as CASSLEGAYYGYTF. The V and J genes are TRBV7-9 and TRBJ1-2; D is ambiguous. The V gene lost 1 base and the J gene lost 3 bases, with 9 bases spanning the gap. There are 14 residues in the CDR3. The germline V gene has CDR1 SEHNR and CDR2 FQNEAQ (reference sequence).

This clonotype was detected many times. The V and J genes are TRBV12-3 or TRBV12-4 and TRBJ2-7; no firm D call. The germline V and J ends were trimmed by 4 bases and 0 bases, with 10 bases remaining between them. There are 14 residues in the CDR3. In DNA, the CDR3 is TGTGCCAGCAGTTCCTTGGGAAGCTCCTACGAGCAGTACTTC. Translating it yields CASSSLGSSYEQYF.

This clonotype turned up a few times. The chain links TRBV6-1 to TRBJ1-1, with D hard to call. The CDR3 covers 14 residues. From germline, CDR1 is MNHNS and CDR2 SASEGT. Trimming took off 7 bases at V and 1 base at J, with 13 bases between the two ends. The CDR3 spells CASTHTRGNTEAFF. CDR3 bases: TGTGCCAGCACCCACACGCGGGGGAACACTGAAGCTTTCTTT.

This clonotype was observed a few times. The J gene is TRBJ2-3, the V gene TRBV7-9; possibly TRBD1 or TRBD2 for D (6 bases each). Germline CDR1 SEHNR, CDR2 FQNEAQ (reference sequence). CDR3 size: 15 residues. Trimming left V 5 bases short and J 6 bases short, with 18 bases between. For the CDR3, the DNA is TGTGCCAGCAGCACCGGGGGCTCCCGGGGGGATACGCAGTATTTT. Its protein is CASSTGGSRGDTQYF.

This chain uses TRBV5-1 with TRBJ2-5; D is ambiguous. CDR1 and CDR2 from the germline V gene are SGHRS and YFSETQ. V shed 3 bases and J shed 0 bases, with 9 bases lying between them. The length of the CDR3 is 14 residues. As DNA, the CDR3 is TGCGCCAGCAGCTCACCAGCGTACCAAGAGACCCAGTACTTC. It codes for CASSSPAYQETQYF.

Only a few counts were recorded for this clonotype. This rearrangement joins TRBV6-1 to TRBJ1-1; D is possibly TRBD1 (5 bases). The V and J ends lost 6 bases and 11 bases respectively, with 25 bases between them. CDR1 is MNHNS and CDR2 is SASEGT in the germline V gene. This CDR3 spans 15 amino acids. The CDR3 loop reads CASSLDGRPGRGAFF. The CDR3 nucleotides are TGTGCCAGCAGCCTGGACGGACGGCCCGGTCGGGGGGCTTTCTTT.

V gene TRBV15 combines with J gene TRBJ2-7; 8 bases fit TRBD1. CDR3 length: 16 residues. The germline CDR1 and CDR2 sequences are LNHNV and YYDKDF (reference sequence). V shed 3 bases and J 3 bases; nucleotides not matched to a gene: 10. Written as DNA, the CDR3 is TGTGCCACCAGCAGTCCCCCGGGACAGGCACACTACGAGCAGTACTTC. Translating gives CATSSPPGQAHYEQYF.

The genes are TRBV6-2 or TRBV6-3 and TRBJ2-3; D may be TRBD2 (6 bases). Germline V gene lookup returns CDR1 MNHEY and CDR2 SVGEGT. This CDR3 spans 17 amino acids. V lost 2 bases to trimming and J lost 0 bases, with 15 bases between them. The CDR3 region is CASSYGLAGTSTDTQYF. DNA for the CDR3: TGTGCCAGCAGTTACGGTCTGGCGGGGACTAGCACAGATACGCAGTATTTT.